Listed below are T cell receptor beta chains from one sample, sequenced in a study of monozygotic twins with inflammatory bowel disease. TCRdb reprocessed the 5' RACE reads, with one entry per CDR3 protein and no DNA. This table holds about 210,000 distinct CDR3 sequences. What was sequenced was blood. Receptors were obtained from a human donor with ulcerative colitis or Crohn's disease, or a healthy co-twin of an affected twin (not recorded which). The CDR3 runs from the conserved cysteine through the conserved F or W.

V: TRBV21-1
J: TRBJ1-2
CDR3: CASSKPHNRTGANYGYTF

V: TRBV12-3/TRBV12-4
J: TRBJ1-1
CDR3: CASTLRDRENTEAFF

V: TRBV29-1
J: TRBJ2-7
CDR3: CSAGSLGHPDEQYF

V: TRBV2
J: TRBJ2-2
CDR3: CASSWDRAIGELFF

V: TRBV27
J: TRBJ1-2
CDR3: CASSLWGGQGYYTF

V: TRBV5-5
J: TRBJ1-2
CDR3: CASSLESGYGYTF

V: TRBV20-1
J: TRBJ1-5
CDR3: CSATTRGSSNQPQHF

V: TRBV6-6
J: TRBJ2-1
CDR3: CAISAGVREQFF

V: TRBV3-1
J: TRBJ1-4
CDR3: CASSLDSSEKLFF

V: TRBV7-8
J: TRBJ1-2
CDR3: CASSSQGNGGYTF

V: TRBV7-9
J: TRBJ2-3
CDR3: CASSLNIKLAVTDTQYF

V: TRBV20-1
J: TRBJ2-2
CDR3: CSGDRGGTGELFF

V: TRBV12-3/TRBV12-4
J: TRBJ1-1
CDR3: CASSLSLNTEAFF

V: TRBV5-1
J: TRBJ2-5
CDR3: CASSLQGVPQETQYF

V: TRBV29-1
J: TRBJ1-1
CDR3: CSGAGQTNTEAFF

V: TRBV20-1
J: TRBJ2-7
CDR3: CSVLRGSYEQYF

V: TRBV11-3
J: TRBJ1-6
CDR3: CASSSGQMNSPLHF

V: TRBV4-2
J: TRBJ2-1
CDR3: CASSQVPPIEQFF